This T cell receptor (beta chain) is drawn from a study of cytomegalovirus exposure and HLA in healthy donors (dated by TCRdb to about 2017). With regard to the full study: According to a later analysis, the approximately 130 validation repertoires were produced on the same platform as the 666 repertoires of the first cohort. Along with the 666-subject first cohort, a separate validation cohort of 120 different subjects was used. The study aimed to test whether signatures of past pathogen exposure could be identified by cataloging public T cell receptors. High-throughput TCR immunosequencing, statistical association of individual TCRs with disease status, and machine learning were combined to predict cytomegalovirus infection status.

Donors formed part of the validation cohort, which comprised about 130 subjects and was distinct from the first cohort of under 850 subjects. Broad study findings and their caveats: In vitro tests confirmed that a few of the cytomegalovirus-associated TCR beta chains recognize cytomegalovirus antigens. The study listed around 160 TCR beta chains as associated with cytomegalovirus. Of the cluster scores, roughly 93% were above 0 in a later analysis, which found that TCRs clustered in the first cohort also tended to co-occur in the 120 or so validation repertoires. According to the authors, the approach could potentially be generalized to other disease states and immunological phenotypes. While some public TCRs were present in many individuals, most TCR sequences turned up only very rarely across donors. In both the original and validation cohorts, the classifier was reported to diagnose cytomegalovirus status with high specificity and sensitivity. A later analysis lacked HLA typing for the validation cohort, so it scored co-occurrence in that cohort across all 110 or so repertoires.

Concerning this clone itself: No antigen is known for it. Per-base quality was not reported, and no clone a single base away is much larger than it.

CDR1 and CDR2 are read off the germline V gene as MNHNS and SASEGT. The CDR3 spans 14 residues, from the cysteine through the phenylalanine. Only CDR3 DNA remains: 42 bases, in frame from the first base. V drops 6 bases and J drops 7 bases, leaving 16 bases in between. The library was made by the immunoSEQ multiplex PCR assay. The published analysis was carried out like this. To diagnose cytomegalovirus status from the catalog of TCR beta chain sequences, a statistical classification framework was built. As stored in TCRdb, this immuneACCESS dataset retains in-frame rearrangements with V and J assigned. A fraction of the clones does not appear; measured against another copy, unresolved V genes explain less than half of the discrepancy, and the remainder lacks a known reason. The DNA gave D and trimming, while V, J and clone size come from that table. The sample contains about 140,000 clones, approximately 90% of them found a single time. In total, the top ten clones hold about 0.7% of the sample.

This sequence was found in a man in his late teens or twenties in good health and CMV-seronegative. The sample consisted of PBMCs. The rearrangement joined TRBV6-1 to TRBJ2-4; the D gene is possibly TRBD1, with 6 bases matching. The CDR3 is CASRQGTFANIQYF. The nucleotides are TGTGCCAGCAGGCAGGGGACGTTCGCGAACATTCAGTACTTC.